One TCR beta chain is described in this entry. Its target is unknown. Vbeta (60) and Jbeta (13) primers were used in the PCR. The assay was immunoSEQ multiplex PCR, and TCRdb's table has in-frame clones only and misses some. The sample includes 100,000 to 150,000 clones, about 78% seen only once; the top ten take 1.5%. The record originates from a study of cytomegalovirus exposure and HLA in healthy donors. General study points: Researchers reported in a later analysis that common viral pathogens appeared linked to several top clusters. There were 164 TCR beta chains listed as cytomegalovirus-associated.

The CDR3 extends over 14 amino acids. Trimming took 2 bases from V and 7 from J, leaving 14 bases between them. Germline V gene lookup returns CDR1 MDHEN and CDR2 SYDVKM. The source of this sequence is a female donor in good health and CMV-seronegative. The chain combines TRBV28 with TRBJ1-2; weak D call: TRBD1 (6 bases). Sequences were obtained from PBMCs. CDR3 amino acids: CASSLGGQQAGYTF. In DNA form, the CDR3 reads TGTGCCAGCAGTTTAGGGGGACAACAAGCTGGCTACACCTTC.